Below, one T cell receptor beta chain is given with its context. The antigen remains unidentified. These data are taken from a study of CD8 T cells in ankylosing spondylitis. General study points: Typical of ankylosing spondylitis blood, it appeared, was a TCR beta motif of roughly eight highly homologous variants. Disease-linked clones were reportedly significantly enriched in matched ankylosing spondylitis synovial fluid.

Losses at the gene ends were 0 bases for V and 4 bases for J; bases not matched to a gene: 9. This CDR3 is built from 17 residues. Per the germline V gene, CDR1 is SGHRS and CDR2 is YFSETQ. Quantitative 5'-RACE was performed with molecular barcodes, and it yielded the TCR beta libraries. TCRdb ran MiXCR on the 5' RACE reads and lists one entry per CDR3 protein. The sample consists of over 450,000 distinct CDR3 sequences, roughly 13% of them appearing once. The chain uses TRBV5-1 and TRBJ2-7, with 11 bases that match TRBD2. The sequenced material came from blood, either unsorted or a sorted T cell fraction (not recorded which). The receptor was isolated from a male donor with ankylosing spondylitis. CDR3: CASSLARLAGGSYEQYF. For the CDR3, the DNA is TGCGCCAGCAGCTTGGCCAGGCTAGCGGGAGGTTCGTACGAGCAGTACTTC.